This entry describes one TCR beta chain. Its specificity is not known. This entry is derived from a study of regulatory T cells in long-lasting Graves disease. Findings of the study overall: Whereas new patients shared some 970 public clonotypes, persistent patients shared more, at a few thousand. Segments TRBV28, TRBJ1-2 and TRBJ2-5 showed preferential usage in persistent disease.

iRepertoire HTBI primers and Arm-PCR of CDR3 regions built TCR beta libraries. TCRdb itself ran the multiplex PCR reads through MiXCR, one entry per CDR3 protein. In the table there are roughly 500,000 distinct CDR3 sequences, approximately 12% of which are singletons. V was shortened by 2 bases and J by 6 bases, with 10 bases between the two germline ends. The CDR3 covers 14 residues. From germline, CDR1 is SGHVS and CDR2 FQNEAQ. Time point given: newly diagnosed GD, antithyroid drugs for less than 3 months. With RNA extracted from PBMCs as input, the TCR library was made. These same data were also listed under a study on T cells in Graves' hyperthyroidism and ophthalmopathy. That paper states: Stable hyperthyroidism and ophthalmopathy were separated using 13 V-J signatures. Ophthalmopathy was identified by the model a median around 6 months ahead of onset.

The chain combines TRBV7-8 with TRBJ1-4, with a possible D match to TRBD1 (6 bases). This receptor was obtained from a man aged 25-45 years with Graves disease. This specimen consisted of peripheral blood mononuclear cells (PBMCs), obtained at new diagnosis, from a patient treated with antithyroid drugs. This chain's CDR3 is CASSLRGADEKLFF. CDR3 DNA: TGTGCCAGCAGCTTACGGGGGGCCGATGAAAAACTGTTTTTT.